This TCR beta chain was captured by sequencing in a study of CD8 T cells in Susac syndrome (dated by TCRdb to the late 2010s). For the study in its entirety: Whether CD8+ T cell activation and differentiation in Susac syndrome was antigen driven was tested using repertoire sequencing.

About this clonotype: No cognate antigen has been identified for it. Base qualities are not at hand, and no much larger clone is one base apart.

High-throughput TCR beta sequencing profiled peripheral blood CD8+ and CD4+ T cells from healthy donors, Susac syndrome patients and multiple sclerosis patients. Multiple sclerosis controls were treatment-naive patients with stable or active relapsing-remitting disease fulfilling revised McDonald criteria. CD8+ TEMRA cells were enriched by FACS, while bulk CD8+ and CD4+ T cells were purified by magnetic negative isolation. Blood was drawn into EDTA tubes, processed within 24 hours, and PBMCs were isolated by density gradient centrifugation. PBMCs intended for TCR sequencing were cryopreserved in liquid nitrogen and thawed later in a water bath at 37 degrees C. The sorted or isolated CD4+, CD8+ and CD8+ TEMRA cells had a purity of 90% or higher. RNA was extracted using the RNeasy kit, and roughly 0.5 to 1 microgram was reverse transcribed with random hexamers. The immunoSEQ multiplex PCR assay, which covers 54 Vbeta and 13 Jbeta segments, was used to amplify TCR beta CDR3 regions. PCR amplification bias was corrected by using a synthetic template baseline for primer optimization and computational correction. In the paper's pipeline: Only productive sequences were kept, with reads annotated to V, D and J genes according to IMGT and analyzed in immunoSEQ Analyzer. Clonality was computed as one minus Shannon entropy normalized by log2 of the number of productive unique sequences. For each patient and control, public and private clones were evaluated within the 100 most prevalent clones. Susac-specific clones were defined as absent from healthy and MS cohorts, 850 to 1,300 published viral clones and other ImmuneACCESS disease sequences. In-frame beta chains were kept once TCRdb had trimmed the public reads at Q25 with fastp and called clones with MiXCR. Every CDR3 protein is listed once, alongside the most common genes and DNA of its rows. What appears here as the V and J calls and clone size reflects TCRdb's work, not the paper's. This sample is represented by 150,000 to 200,000 distinct CDR3 sequences; around 93% of them were singletons. Approximately 0.094% of the sample is taken by the ten largest.

Results the study describes overall, beyond this receptor: The number of individuals in the TCR sequencing and HLA analysis was acknowledged as relatively small.

The sequenced sample consisted of CD4+ T cells from PBMCs. The receptor's source is a human donor with multiple sclerosis.

The CDR3 is CASSPRSHEQYF. The sequenced DNA is TGTGCCAGCAGCCCGAGGTCCCACGAGCAGTACTTC. The V and J segments used are TRBV6-1 and TRBJ2-7; no D gene call is confident. Relative to germline, V is 6 bases shorter and J is 5 bases shorter, with 11 bases between their ends. The CDR3 goes from the cysteine to the phenylalanine over 12 residues. CDR3 DNA is the only sequence kept; it has 36 bases, read in frame from the first base. Taken from the germline V gene, the CDR1 and CDR2 loops are MNHNS and SASEGT.